Below are 3 T cell receptor beta chains sequenced from a single sample in a study of graft-versus-host responses after intestinal transplantation (dated by TCRdb to about 2021). The library came from the immunoSEQ multiplex PCR assay. This immuneACCESS table, as held by TCRdb, lists in-frame sequences with V and J called but not all clones. Of the missing ones, under half trace to an unresolved V gene in checked studies; the others have no known cause. The sample records about 86,000 clones, approximately 90% of which are singletons. The ten most abundant clones make up under 0.3% of the sample. The time point label, read with the paper, signifies: cells obtained before transplantation from donor or recipient. These TCRs are of unknown antigen specificity. The sequenced sample was unstimulated CD4+ T cells sorted from spleen or lymph node cells, obtained before transplant. These receptors all stem from a human donor who was the organ donor for an intestinal transplant.

V usage is TRBV6-1 and J usage is TRBJ2-3, with D maybe TRBD2 (7 bases). This CDR3 has 14 amino acids. V was trimmed by 7 bases and J by 2 bases, leaving 13 bases between them. From germline, CDR1 is MNHNS and CDR2 SASEGT. The CDR3 is CASTPGGNTDTQYF. In DNA form, the CDR3 reads TGTGCCAGCACCCCGGGGGGCAACACAGATACGCAGTATTTT.

The chain uses TRBV1 and TRBJ2-3; the table gives TRBD2 as D, unverified against the DNA. TRBV1 is a pseudogene locus. This CDR3 contains 13 residues. The CDR3 DNA is TGCACCAGCAGCCGGACTAGCGGGGATACGCAGTATTTT. Amino acid sequence: CTSSRTSGDTQYF.

The chain couples TRBV5-8 to TRBJ2-3; 7 nucleotides agree with TRBD1. CDR1 is SGHTS and CDR2 is YDEGEE in the germline V gene. V was pared by 6 bases and J by 2 bases, with 6 bases of the junction left unmatched. The CDR3 runs to 14 residues. The CDR3 DNA sequence: TGTGCCAGCATTACAGGGGTGGACACAGATACGCAGTATTTT. Its translation: CASITGVDTDTQYF.